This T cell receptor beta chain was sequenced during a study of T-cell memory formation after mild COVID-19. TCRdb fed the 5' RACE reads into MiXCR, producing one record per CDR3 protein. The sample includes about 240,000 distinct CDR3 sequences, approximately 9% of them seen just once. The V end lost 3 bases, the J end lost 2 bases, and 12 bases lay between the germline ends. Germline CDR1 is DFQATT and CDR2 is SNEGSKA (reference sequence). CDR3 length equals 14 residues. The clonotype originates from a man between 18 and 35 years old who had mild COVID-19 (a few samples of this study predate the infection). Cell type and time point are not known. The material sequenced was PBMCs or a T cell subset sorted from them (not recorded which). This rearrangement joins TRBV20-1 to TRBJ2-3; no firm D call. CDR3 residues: CSASSSLDTDTQYF. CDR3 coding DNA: TGCAGTGCTAGCTCATCGCTGGACACAGATACGCAGTATTTT.